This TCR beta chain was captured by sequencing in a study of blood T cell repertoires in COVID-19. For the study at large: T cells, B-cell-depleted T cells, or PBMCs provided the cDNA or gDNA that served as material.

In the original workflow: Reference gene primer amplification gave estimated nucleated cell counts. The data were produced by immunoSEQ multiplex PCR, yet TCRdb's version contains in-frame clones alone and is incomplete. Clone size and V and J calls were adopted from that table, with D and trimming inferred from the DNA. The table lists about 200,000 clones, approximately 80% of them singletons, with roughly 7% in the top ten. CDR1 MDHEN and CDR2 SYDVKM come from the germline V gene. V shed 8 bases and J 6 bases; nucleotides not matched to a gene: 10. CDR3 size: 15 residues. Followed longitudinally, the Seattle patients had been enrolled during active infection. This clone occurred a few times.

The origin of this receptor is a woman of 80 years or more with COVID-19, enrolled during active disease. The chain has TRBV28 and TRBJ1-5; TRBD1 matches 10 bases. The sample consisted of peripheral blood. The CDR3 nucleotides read TGTGCCAGCTTTTTCCGGGACAGGGGCTTTCAGCCCCAGCATTTT. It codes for CASFFRDRGFQPQHF. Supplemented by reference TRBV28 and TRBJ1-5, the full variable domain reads DVKVTQSSRYLVKRTGEKVFLECVQDMDHENMFWYRQDPGLGLRLIYFSYDVKMKEKGDIPEGYSVSREKKERFSLILESASTNQTSMYLCASFFRDRGFQPQHFGDGTRLSIL.